This is a list of T cell receptor beta chains from one sample in a study of control samples from healthy donors and cancer patients. Method: immunoSEQ multiplex PCR; TCRdb's copy keeps in-frame clones and lacks some. The sample includes about 89,000 clones, about 83% of them seen just once. The sequenced sample consisted of blood. Receptor source: a woman aged 40 to 50 in good health. The CDR3 runs from the conserved cysteine through the conserved F or W. The D gene is left open where the match is weak. A row's size may be missing; if present it is once, few, many or a size class.

V	size	D	length	J	CDR3	DNA
TRBV9	few	TRBD1	13	TRBJ1-2	CASSASGGDGYTF	TGTGCCAGCAGCGCCTCAGGGGGGGATGGCTACACCTTC
TRBV2	.	.	14	TRBJ2-7	CASIRTTSAYEQYF	TGTGCCAGCATAAGAACTACCTCAGCCTACGAGCAGTACTTC
TRBV6-4	.	TRBD1	13	TRBJ1-2	CASSDQGQGSYTF	TGTGCCAGCAGTGACCAAGGACAGGGGAGCTACACCTTC
TRBV7-2	.	.	14	TRBJ1-2	CASSLLGSNYGYTF	TGTGCCAGCAGCTTACTGGGGTCGAACTATGGCTACACCTTC
TRBV6-2/TRBV6-3	.	.	13	TRBJ2-3	CASRPLSTDTQYF	TGTGCCAGCAGACCTCTAAGCACAGATACGCAGTATTTT
TRBV2	.	.	15	TRBJ2-7	CASSEEVVGKYEQYF	TGTGCCAGCAGTGAAGAGGTAGTGGGTAAATACGAGCAGTACTTC
TRBV3-1/TRBV3-2	.	.	13	TRBJ2-7	CASSHEGTYEQYF	TGTGCCAGCAGCCATGAGGGGACCTACGAGCAGTACTTC
TRBV3-1/TRBV3-2	.	.	12	TRBJ2-7	CASSQEAYEQYF	TGTGCCAGCAGCCAAGAGGCTTACGAGCAGTACTTC
TRBV5-1	.	.	15	TRBJ1-2	CASSLEAGFNYGYTF	TGCGCCAGCAGCTTGGAGGCAGGATTTAACTATGGCTACACCTTC
TRBV2	.	.	11	TRBJ1-4	CASSGTEKLFF	TGTGCCAGCAGTGGGACTGAAAAACTGTTTTTT
TRBV4-1	.	TRBD1	16	TRBJ1-1	CASSQVAGQVNTEAFF	TGCGCCAGCAGCCAAGTGGCAGGACAGGTGAACACTGAAGCTTTCTTT
TRBV2	.	TRBD1	14	TRBJ2-7	CASSETGGLVEQYF	TGTGCCAGCAGTGAAACAGGGGGCTTAGTCGAGCAGTACTTC
TRBV20-1	many	.	11	TRBJ2-7	CSARDGSEQYF	TGCAGTGCTAGAGATGGAAGCGAGCAGTACTTC
TRBV2	once	TRBD2	16	TRBJ2-3	CASRALGGGSTDTQYF	TGTGCCAGCAGAGCTCTGGGCGGGGGGAGCACAGATACGCAGTATTTT
TRBV3-1/TRBV3-2	.	.	12	TRBJ1-1	CASSQRGTEAFF	TGTGCCAGCAGCCAACGGGGGACTGAAGCTTTCTTT
TRBV7-3	.	TRBD2	15	TRBJ2-3	CASSSLAGVTDTQYF	TGTGCCAGCAGCTCACTAGCGGGGGTGACAGATACGCAGTATTTT
TRBV5-4	.	.	11	TRBJ2-1	CASSEYNEQFF	TGTGCCAGCAGCGAGTATAATGAGCAGTTCTTC
TRBV4-1	.	.	15	TRBJ2-1	CASSLTDRLYNEQFF	TGCGCCAGCAGCCTTACGGACAGACTCTACAATGAGCAGTTCTTC
TRBV5-6	few	TRBD1	14	TRBJ1-2	CASSWDRLRDGYTF	TGTGCCAGCAGCTGGGACAGGCTTAGAGATGGCTACACCTTC
TRBV11-3	.	TRBD2	16	TRBJ2-3	CASSLEASGGTDTQYF	TGTGCCAGCAGCTTAGAGGCTAGCGGGGGCACAGATACGCAGTATTTT
TRBV5-3	.	TRBD1	14	TRBJ2-7	CARSSEGARDEQYF	TGTGCCAGAAGCTCTGAGGGGGCTAGGGACGAGCAGTACTTC
TRBV18	.	TRBD2	16	TRBJ2-1	CASSPRTSAGQNEQFF	TGTGCCAGCTCACCAAGGACTAGCGCGGGACAGAATGAGCAGTTCTTC